This T cell receptor beta chain was sequenced in a study of cytomegalovirus exposure and HLA in healthy donors. Study-wide points: Presence/absence analyses took donor sequencing depth as roughly uniform. Researchers reported in a later analysis that a missense DCLRE1C variant was tied to TCR beta V- and J-gene trimming. Several of the most significant clusters were apparently associated with common viral pathogens in a later analysis.

The PCR had 60 Vbeta and 13 Jbeta primers. In the original analysis: Per a later analysis, the number of unique TCR beta chains was approximately 80 million, of which 8.5 million to 11 million were shared. Sequencing used immunoSEQ multiplex PCR; TCRdb keeps in-frame clones, though not all of them. V and J calls and clone size come straight from that table; D and trimming were deduced from the DNA. This sample yields 100,000 to 150,000 clones, of which less than 90% are seen a single time; more than 0.2% belongs to the top ten. Germline V gene sequence: CDR1 LNHNV, CDR2 YYDKDF (reference sequence). The CDR3 loop spans 14 amino acids. J was trimmed by 8 bases and V by 5 bases; bases with no gene match: 8. The table lists this clone with a few counts. Antigen unknown.

The sequence was collected from a man between 50 and 59 years old in good health and CMV-seronegative. Sequencing was done on a sample of PBMCs. The chain recombines TRBV15 with TRBJ1-4; 7 bases line up with TRBD1. CDR3 protein: CATSGGGTEEKLFF. In DNA, the CDR3 is TGTGCCACCAGCGGAGGGGGGACAGAAGAAAAACTGTTTTTT.